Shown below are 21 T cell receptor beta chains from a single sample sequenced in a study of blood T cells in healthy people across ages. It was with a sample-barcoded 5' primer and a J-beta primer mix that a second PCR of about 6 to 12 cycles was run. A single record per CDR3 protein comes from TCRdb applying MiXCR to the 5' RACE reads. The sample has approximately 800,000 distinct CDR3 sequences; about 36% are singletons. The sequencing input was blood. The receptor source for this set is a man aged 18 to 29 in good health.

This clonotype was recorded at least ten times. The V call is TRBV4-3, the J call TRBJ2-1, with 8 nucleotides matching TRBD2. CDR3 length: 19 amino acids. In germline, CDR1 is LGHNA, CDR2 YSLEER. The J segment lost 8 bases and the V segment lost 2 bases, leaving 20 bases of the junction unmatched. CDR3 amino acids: CASSQQTMTSAPNWDEQFF. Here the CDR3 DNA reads TGCGCCAGCAGCCAACAAACCATGACTAGCGCCCCGAACTGGGATGAGCAGTTCTTC.

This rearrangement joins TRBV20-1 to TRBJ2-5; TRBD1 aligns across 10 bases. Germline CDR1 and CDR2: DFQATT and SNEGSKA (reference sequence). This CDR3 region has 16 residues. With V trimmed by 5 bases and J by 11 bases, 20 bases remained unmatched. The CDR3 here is CSAYPLDRGRNNEQYF. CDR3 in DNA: TGCAGTGCTTACCCACTCGACAGGGGGCGAAACAATGAGCAGTACTTC.

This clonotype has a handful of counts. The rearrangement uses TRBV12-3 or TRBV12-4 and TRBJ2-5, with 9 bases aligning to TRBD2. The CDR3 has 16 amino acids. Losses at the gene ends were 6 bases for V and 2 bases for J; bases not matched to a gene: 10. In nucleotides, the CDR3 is TGTGCCAGCAGCCCTATGGGTAGCGGGGGTCAAGAGACCCAGTACTTC. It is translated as CASSPMGSGGQETQYF.

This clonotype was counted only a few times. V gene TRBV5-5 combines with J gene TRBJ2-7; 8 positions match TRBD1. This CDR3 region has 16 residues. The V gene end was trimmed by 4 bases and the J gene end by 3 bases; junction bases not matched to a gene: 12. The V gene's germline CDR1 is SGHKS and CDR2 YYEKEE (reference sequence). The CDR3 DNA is TGTGCCAGCAGCCCACCATGGACAGGGAGAAGCTACGAGCAGTACTTC. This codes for CASSPPWTGRSYEQYF.

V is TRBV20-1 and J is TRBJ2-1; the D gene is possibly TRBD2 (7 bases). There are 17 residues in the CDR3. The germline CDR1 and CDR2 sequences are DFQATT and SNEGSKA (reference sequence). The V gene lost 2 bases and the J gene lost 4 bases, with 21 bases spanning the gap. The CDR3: CSARTSFEGGQYNEQFF. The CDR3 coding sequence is TGCAGTGCTAGAACCTCTTTTGAGGGGGGGCAATACAATGAGCAGTTCTTC.

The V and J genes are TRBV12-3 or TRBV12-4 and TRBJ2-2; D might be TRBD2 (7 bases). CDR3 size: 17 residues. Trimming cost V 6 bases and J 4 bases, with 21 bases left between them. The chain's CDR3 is CASSLSRGGAGTGELFF. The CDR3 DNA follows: TGTGCCAGCAGCCTCTCTAGAGGGGGGGCCGGCACCGGGGAGCTGTTTTTT.

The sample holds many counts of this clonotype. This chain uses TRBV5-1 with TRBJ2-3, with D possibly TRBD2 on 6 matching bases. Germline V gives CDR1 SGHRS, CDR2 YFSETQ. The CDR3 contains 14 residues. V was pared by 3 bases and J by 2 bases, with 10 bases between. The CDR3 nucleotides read TGCGCCAGCAGCTCCGGACTACCCACAGATACGCAGTATTTT. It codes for CASSSGLPTDTQYF.

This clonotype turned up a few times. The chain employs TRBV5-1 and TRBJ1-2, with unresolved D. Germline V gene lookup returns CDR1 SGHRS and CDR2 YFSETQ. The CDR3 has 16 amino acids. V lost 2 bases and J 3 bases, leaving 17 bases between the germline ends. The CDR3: CASSFLGSLQDYGYTF. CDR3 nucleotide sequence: TGCGCCAGCAGCTTTCTCGGCTCGCTGCAAGACTATGGCTACACCTTC.

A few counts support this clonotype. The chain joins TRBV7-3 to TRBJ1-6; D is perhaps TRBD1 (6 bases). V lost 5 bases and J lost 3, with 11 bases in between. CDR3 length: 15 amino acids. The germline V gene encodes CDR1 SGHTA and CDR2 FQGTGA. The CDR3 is CASSPEGGYNSPLHF. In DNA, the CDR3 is TGTGCCAGCAGCCCTGAAGGGGGCTATAATTCACCCCTCCACTTT.

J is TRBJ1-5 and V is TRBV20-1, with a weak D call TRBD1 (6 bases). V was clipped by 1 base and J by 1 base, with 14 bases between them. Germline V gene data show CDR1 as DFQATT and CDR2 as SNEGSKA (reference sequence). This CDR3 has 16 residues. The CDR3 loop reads CSARASGGGSNQPQHF. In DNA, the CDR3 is TGCAGTGCTAGAGCGAGCGGGGGCGGAAGCAATCAGCCCCAGCATTTT.

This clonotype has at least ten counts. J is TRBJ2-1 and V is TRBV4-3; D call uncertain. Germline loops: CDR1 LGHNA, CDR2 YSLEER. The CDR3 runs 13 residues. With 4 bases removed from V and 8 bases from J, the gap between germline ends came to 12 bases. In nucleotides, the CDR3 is TGCGCCAGCAGCCCTCCGGGTAAGGATGAGCAGTTCTTC. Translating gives CASSPPGKDEQFF.

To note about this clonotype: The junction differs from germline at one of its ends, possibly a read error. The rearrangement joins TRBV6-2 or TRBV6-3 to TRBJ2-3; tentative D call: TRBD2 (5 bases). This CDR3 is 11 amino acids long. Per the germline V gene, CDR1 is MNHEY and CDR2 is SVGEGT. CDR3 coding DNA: TGTGTCAGCAGCGGTGCAGATACGCAGTATTTT. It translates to CVSSGADTQYF.

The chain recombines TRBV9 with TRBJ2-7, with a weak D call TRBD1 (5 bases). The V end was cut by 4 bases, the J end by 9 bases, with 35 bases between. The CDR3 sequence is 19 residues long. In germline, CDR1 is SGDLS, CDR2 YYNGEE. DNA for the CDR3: TGTGCCAGCAGCCCCACTAAACGACCATGGGCAGGGTTTGCGATAGGGCAGTACTTC. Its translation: CASSPTKRPWAGFAIGQYF.

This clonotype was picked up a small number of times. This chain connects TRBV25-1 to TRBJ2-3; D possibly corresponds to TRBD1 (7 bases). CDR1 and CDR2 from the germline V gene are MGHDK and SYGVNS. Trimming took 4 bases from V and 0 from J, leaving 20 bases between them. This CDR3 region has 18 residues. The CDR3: CASSGRGRGTASTDTQYF. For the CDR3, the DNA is TGTGCCAGCAGTGGGAGGGGAAGGGGGACAGCTAGCACAGATACGCAGTATTTT.

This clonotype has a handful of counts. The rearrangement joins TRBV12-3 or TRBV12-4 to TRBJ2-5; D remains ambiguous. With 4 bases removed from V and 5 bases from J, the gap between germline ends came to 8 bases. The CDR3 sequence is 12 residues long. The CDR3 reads CASSYERETQYF. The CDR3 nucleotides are TGTGCCAGCAGTTATGAAAGGGAGACCCAGTACTTC.

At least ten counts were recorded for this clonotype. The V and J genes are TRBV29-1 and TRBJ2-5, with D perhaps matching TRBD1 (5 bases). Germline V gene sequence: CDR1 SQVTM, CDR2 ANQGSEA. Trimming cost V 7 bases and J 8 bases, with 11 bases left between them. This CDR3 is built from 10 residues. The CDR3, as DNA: TGCAGCGCTTTCAGGGAAACCCAGTACTTC. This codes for CSAFRETQYF.

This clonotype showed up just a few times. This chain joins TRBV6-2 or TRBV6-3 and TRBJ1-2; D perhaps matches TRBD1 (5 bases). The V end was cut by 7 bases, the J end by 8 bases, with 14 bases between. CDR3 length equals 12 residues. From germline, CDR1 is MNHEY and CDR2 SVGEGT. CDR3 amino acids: CASKTGEEGYTF. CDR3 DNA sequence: TGTGCCAGCAAAACGGGGGAGGAGGGCTACACCTTC.

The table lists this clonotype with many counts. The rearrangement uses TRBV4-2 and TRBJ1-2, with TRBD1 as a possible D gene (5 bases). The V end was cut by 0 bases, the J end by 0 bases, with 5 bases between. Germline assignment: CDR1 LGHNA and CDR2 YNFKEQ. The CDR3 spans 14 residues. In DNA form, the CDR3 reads TGTGCCAGCAGCCAAGAAGGGGCTAACTATGGCTACACCTTC. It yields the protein CASSQEGANYGYTF.

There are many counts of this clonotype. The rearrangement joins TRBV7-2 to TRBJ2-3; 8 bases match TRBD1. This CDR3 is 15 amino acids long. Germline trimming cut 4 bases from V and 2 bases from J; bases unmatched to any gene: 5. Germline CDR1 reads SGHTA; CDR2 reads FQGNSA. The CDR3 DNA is TGTGCCAGCAGCTCCCGGACAGGGATCACAGATACGCAGTATTTT. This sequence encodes CASSSRTGITDTQYF.

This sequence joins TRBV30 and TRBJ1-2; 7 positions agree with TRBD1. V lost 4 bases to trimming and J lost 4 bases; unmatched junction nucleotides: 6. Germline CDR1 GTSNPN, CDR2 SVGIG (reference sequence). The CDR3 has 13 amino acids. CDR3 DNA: TGTGCCTGGATATCACAGGGGAGCTATGGCTACACCTTC. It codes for CAWISQGSYGYTF.

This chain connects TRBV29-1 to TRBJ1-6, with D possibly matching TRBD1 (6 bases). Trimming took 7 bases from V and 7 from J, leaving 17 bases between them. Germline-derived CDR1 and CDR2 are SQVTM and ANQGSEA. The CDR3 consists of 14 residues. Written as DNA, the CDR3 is TGCAGCGCCCGCCCGGGAGGGGGAAATTCACCCCTCCACTTT. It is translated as CSARPGGGNSPLHF.